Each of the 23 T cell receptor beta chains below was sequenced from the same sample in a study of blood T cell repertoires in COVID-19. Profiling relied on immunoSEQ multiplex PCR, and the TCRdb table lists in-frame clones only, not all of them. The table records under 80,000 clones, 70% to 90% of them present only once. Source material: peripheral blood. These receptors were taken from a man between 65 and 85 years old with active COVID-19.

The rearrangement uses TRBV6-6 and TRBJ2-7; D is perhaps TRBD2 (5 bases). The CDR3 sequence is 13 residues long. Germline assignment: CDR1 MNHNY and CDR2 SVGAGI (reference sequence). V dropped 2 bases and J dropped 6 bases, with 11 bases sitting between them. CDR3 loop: CASSYGLAVEQYF. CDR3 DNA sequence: TGTGCCAGCAGTTACGGGCTAGCAGTCGAGCAGTACTTC.

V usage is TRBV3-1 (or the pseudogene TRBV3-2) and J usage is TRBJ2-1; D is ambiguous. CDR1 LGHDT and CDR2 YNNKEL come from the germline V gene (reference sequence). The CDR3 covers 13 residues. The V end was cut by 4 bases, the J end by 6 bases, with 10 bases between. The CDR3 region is CASSPQILNEQFF. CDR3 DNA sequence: TGTGCCAGCAGCCCGCAGATCCTCAATGAGCAGTTCTTC.

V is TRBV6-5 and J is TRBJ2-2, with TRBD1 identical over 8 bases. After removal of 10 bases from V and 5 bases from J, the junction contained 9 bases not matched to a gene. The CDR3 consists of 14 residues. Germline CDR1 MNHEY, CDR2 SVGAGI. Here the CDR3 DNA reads TGTGCCACAGCGGCCCAGGGGGCAACCGGGGAGCTGTTTTTT. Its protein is CATAAQGATGELFF.

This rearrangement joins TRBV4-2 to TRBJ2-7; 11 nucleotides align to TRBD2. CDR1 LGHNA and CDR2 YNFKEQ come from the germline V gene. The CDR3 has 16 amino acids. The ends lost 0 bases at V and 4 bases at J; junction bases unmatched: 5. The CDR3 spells CASSQDRGTSGYEQYF. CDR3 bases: TGTGCCAGCAGCCAAGATCGGGGGACTAGCGGTTACGAGCAGTACTTC.

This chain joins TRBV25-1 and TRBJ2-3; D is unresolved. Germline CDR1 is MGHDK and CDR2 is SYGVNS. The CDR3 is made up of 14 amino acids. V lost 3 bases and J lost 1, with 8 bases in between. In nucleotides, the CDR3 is TGTGCCAGCAGTGACCCGGTGGGCACAGATACGCAGTATTTT. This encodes CASSDPVGTDTQYF.

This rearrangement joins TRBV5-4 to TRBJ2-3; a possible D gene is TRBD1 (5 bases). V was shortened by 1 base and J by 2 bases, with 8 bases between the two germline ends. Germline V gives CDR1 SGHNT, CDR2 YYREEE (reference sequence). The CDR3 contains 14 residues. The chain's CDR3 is CASSLPGNTDTQYF. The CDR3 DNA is TGTGCCAGCAGCTTGCCAGGGAACACAGATACGCAGTATTTT.

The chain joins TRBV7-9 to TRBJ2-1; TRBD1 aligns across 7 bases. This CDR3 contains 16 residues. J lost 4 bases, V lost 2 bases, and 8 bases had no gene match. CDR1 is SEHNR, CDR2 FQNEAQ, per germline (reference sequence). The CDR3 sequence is CASSLHPGQTYNEQFF. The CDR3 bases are TGTGCCAGCAGCTTACACCCGGGACAGACTTACAATGAGCAGTTCTTC.

Here the CDR3 DNA reads TGTGCCAGCTCACCGGTCCTCCTAAGCTCCTACAATGAGCAGTTCTTC. Its translation: CASSPVLLSSYNEQFF. The rearrangement uses TRBV18 and TRBJ2-1, with D hard to call. Per the germline V gene, CDR1 is KGHSH and CDR2 is LQKENI. V lost 3 bases, J lost 0 bases, and 12 bases lay in between. The CDR3 is 16 residues long.

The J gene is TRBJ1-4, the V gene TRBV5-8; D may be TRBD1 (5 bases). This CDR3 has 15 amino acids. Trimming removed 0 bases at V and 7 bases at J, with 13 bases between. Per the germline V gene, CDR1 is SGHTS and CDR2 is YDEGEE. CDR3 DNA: TGTGCCAGCAGCTTGGCCGGAGGGACGGGTGAAAAACTGTTTTTT. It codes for CASSLAGGTGEKLFF. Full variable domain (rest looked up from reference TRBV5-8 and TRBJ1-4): EAGVTQSPTHLIKTRGQQATLRCSPISGHTSVYWYQQALGLGLQFLLWYDEGEERNRGNFPPRFSGRQFPNYSSELNVNALELEDSALYLCASSLAGGTGEKLFFGSGTQLSVL.

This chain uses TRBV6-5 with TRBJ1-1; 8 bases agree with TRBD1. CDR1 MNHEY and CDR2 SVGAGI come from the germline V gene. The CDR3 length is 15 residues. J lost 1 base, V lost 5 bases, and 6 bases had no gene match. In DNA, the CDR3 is TGTGCCAGCAGTCCCCAGGGGGCTTGGAACACTGAAGCTTTCTTT. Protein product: CASSPQGAWNTEAFF.

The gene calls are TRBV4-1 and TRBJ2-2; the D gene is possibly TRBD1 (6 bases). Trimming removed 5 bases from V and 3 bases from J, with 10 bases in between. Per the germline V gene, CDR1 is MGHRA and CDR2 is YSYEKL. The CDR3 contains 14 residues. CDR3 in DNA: TGCGCCAGCAGCGAGGGGGAGCACACCGGGGAGCTGTTTTTT. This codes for CASSEGEHTGELFF.

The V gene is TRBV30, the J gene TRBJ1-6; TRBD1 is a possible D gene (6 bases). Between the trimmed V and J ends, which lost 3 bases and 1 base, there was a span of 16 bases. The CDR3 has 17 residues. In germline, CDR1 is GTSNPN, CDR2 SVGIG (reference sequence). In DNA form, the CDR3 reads TGTGCCTGGAGCGGTAGGGGGGGAAGGTCCTATAATTCACCCCTCCACTTT. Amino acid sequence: CAWSGRGGRSYNSPLHF. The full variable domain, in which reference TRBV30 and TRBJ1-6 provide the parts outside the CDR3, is SQTIHQWPATLVQPVGSPLSLECTVEGTSNPNLYWYRQAAGRGLQLLFYSVGIGQISSEVPQNLSASRPQDRQFILSSKKLLLSDSGFYLCAWSGRGGRSYNSPLHFGNGTRLTVT.

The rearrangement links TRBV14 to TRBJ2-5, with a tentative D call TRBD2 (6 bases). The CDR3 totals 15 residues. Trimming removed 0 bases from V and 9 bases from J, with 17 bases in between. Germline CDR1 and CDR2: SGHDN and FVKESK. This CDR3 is CASSQEFARSGAQYF. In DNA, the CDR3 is TGTGCCAGCAGCCAAGAATTTGCCCGATCGGGGGCCCAGTACTTC.

This chain's CDR3 is CASSKGVRELFF. The CDR3 region has the DNA TGTGCCAGCTCGAAGGGAGTCCGGGAGCTGTTTTTT. The gene calls are TRBV18 and TRBJ2-2; D might be TRBD2 (5 bases). This CDR3 contains 12 residues. CDR1 KGHSH and CDR2 LQKENI come from the germline V gene. V shed 6 bases and J shed 9 bases, with 11 bases lying between them.

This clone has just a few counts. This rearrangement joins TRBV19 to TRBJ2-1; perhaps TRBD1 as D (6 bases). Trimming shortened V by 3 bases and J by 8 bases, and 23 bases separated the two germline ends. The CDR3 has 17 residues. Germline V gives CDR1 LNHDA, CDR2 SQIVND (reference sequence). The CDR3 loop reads CASSMALWGQSPHEQFF. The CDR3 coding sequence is TGTGCCAGTAGTATGGCCCTCTGGGGGCAATCCCCCCATGAGCAGTTCTTC. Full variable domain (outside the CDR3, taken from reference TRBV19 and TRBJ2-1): DGGITQSPKYLFRKEGQNVTLSCEQNLNHDAMYWYRQDPGQGLRLIYYSQIVNDFQKGDIAEGYSVSREKKESFPLTVTSAQKNPTAFYLCASSMALWGQSPHEQFFGPGTRLTVL.

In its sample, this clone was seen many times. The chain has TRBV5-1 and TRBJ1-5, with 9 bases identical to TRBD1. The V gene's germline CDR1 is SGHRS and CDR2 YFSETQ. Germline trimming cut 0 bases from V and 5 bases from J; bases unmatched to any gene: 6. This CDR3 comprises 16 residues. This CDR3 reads CASSLGQGQGDQPQHF. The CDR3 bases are TGCGCCAGCAGCTTGGGGCAGGGACAGGGTGATCAGCCCCAGCATTTT.

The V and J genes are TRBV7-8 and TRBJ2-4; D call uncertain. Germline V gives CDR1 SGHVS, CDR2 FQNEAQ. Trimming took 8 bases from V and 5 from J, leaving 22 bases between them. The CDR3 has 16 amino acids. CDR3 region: CASSPLPNAPQNIQYF. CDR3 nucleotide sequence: TGTGCCAGCTCCCCACTTCCCAACGCCCCCCAAAACATTCAGTACTTC. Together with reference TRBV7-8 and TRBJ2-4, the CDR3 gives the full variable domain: GAGVSQSPRYKVAKRGQDVALRCDPISGHVSLFWYQQALGQGPEFLTYFQNEAQLDKSGLPSDRFFAERPEGSVSTLKIQRTQQEDSAVYLCASSPLPNAPQNIQYFGAGTRLSVL.

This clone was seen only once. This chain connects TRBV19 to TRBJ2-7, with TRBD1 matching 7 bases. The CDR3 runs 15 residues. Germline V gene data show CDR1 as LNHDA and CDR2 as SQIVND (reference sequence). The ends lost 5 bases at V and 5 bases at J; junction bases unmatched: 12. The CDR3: CASSPATGKIHEQYF. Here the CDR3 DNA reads TGTGCCAGTAGTCCAGCGACAGGGAAAATCCACGAGCAGTACTTC.

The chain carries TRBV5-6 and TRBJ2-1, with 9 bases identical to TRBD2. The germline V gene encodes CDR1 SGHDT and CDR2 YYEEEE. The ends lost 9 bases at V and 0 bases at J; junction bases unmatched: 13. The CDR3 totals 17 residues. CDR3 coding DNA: TGTGCCACCGGTCTTGGACTAGCGTTCAGCTCCTACAATGAGCAGTTCTTC. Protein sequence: CATGLGLAFSSYNEQFF.

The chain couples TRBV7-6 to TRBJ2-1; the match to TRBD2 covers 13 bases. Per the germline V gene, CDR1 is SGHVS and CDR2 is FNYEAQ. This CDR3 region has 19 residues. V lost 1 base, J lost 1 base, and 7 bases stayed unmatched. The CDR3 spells CASSLDPPGLAGSYNEQFF. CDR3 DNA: TGTGCCAGCAGCTTAGACCCGCCGGGACTAGCGGGGTCCTACAATGAGCAGTTCTTC.

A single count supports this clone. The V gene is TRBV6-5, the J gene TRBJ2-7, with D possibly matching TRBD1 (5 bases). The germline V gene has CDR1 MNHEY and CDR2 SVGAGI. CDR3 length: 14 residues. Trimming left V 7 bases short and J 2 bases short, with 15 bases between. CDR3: CASTPSRVPYEQYF. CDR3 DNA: TGTGCCAGCACCCCCTCCAGGGTCCCCTACGAGCAGTACTTC.

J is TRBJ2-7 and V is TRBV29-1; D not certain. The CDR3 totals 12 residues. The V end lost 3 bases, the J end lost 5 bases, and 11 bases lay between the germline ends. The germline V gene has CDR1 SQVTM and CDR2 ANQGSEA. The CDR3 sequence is CSVEGSTHEQYF. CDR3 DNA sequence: TGCAGCGTTGAGGGCAGCACCCACGAGCAGTACTTC.

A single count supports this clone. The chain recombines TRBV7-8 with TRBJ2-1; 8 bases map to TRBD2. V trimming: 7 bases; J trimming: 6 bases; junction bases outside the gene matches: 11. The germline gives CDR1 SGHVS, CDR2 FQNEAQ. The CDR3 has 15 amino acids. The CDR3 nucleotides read TGTGCCAGCACCCCCCCGGGACTAGGCCCCAATGAGCAGTTCTTC. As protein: CASTPPGLGPNEQFF. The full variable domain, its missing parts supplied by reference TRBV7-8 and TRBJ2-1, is GAGVSQSPRYKVAKRGQDVALRCDPISGHVSLFWYQQALGQGPEFLTYFQNEAQLDKSGLPSDRFFAERPEGSVSTLKIQRTQQEDSAVYLCASTPPGLGPNEQFFGPGTRLTVL.